This T cell receptor (beta chain) was captured by sequencing in a study of T cells in severe cutaneous drug reactions. The patients sequenced had a carbamazepine-induced Stevens-Johnson syndrome or toxic epidermal necrolysis reaction. Bulk and single-cell libraries used iRepertoire multiplex PCR with TCR subtype-specific primers. One entry per CDR3 protein, without DNA, is what TCRdb gives after re-calling the multiplex PCR reads. This listing includes thousands of distinct CDR3 sequences. The clonotype was recovered from a human donor with a severe cutaneous adverse drug reaction. The specimen was cells from a skin blister.

CDR3 protein: CASSDLGLDSTDTQYF. This chain joins TRBV2 and TRBJ2-3. Germline V CDR1 and CDR2: SNHLY, FYNNEI. The CDR3 is 16 amino acids. The full variable domain, in which reference TRBV2 and TRBJ2-3 provide the parts outside the CDR3, is EPEVTQTPSHQVTQMGQEVILRCVPISNHLYFYWYRQILGQKVEFLVSFYNNEISEKSEIFDDQFSVERPDGSNFTLKIRSTKLEDSAMYFCASSDLGLDSTDTQYFGPGTRLTVL.